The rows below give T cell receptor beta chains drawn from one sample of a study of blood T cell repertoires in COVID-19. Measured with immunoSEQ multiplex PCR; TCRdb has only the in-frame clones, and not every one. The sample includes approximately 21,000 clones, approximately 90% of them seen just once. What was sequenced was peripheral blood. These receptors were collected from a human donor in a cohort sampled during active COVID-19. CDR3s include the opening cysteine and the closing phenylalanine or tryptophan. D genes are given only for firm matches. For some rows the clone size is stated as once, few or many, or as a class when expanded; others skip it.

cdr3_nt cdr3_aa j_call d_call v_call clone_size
TGTGCCAGCAGCTTAGCTAGCGGGGGGAGCTACGAGCAGTACTTC CASSLASGGSYEQYF TRBJ2-7 TRBD2 TRBV7-2 NA
TGTGCCAGCAGCTTATCAACCGGGGAGCTGTTTTTT CASSLSTGELFF TRBJ2-2 NA TRBV5-6 NA
TGCGCCAGCAGCTTGGGGGGGGCGGGGGACGGCTACACCTTC CASSLGGAGDGYTF TRBJ1-2 NA TRBV5-1 once
TGTGCCAGTAGAGGCACTATGAACACTGAAGCTTTCTTT CASRGTMNTEAFF TRBJ1-1 NA TRBV19 NA
TGTGCCAGCAGTTTGACTAGCGGGGGCCACAATGAGCAGTTCTTC CASSLTSGGHNEQFF TRBJ2-1 TRBD2 TRBV5-4 NA
TGTGCCAGCAGCTTACCTAGCGGGGGACCCGGCGCCTACGAGCAGTACTTC CASSLPSGGPGAYEQYF TRBJ2-7 TRBD2 TRBV13 NA
TGTGCTAGTGGGCCGGACAGAGCCCAGCATTTT CASGPDRAQHF TRBJ1-5 NA TRBV12-5 NA
TGCAGTGCTAGTCCGGGGGTTAGCGAAAAACTGTTTTTT CSASPGVSEKLFF TRBJ1-4 NA TRBV20-1 NA
TGTGCCACCAGCCGCGGCGGACTAGCGATGAATGAGCAGTTCTTC CATSRGGLAMNEQFF TRBJ2-1 TRBD2 TRBV15 NA
TGTGCCAGCTCCCAGGGCCAGAATAGCAATCAGCCCCAGCATTTT CASSQGQNSNQPQHF TRBJ1-5 NA TRBV18 once
TGTGCCAGCACCCTGATTGAAACAGGGACTGAGCAGTTCTTC CASTLIETGTEQFF TRBJ2-1 NA TRBV6-5 NA
TGCGCCAGCAGCTTGCGGGCAGAGGGTGAAGCTTTCTTT CASSLRAEGEAFF TRBJ1-1 NA TRBV5-1 NA
TGCAGCCCCGTGGGGGCAATGAACACTGAAGCTTTCTTT CSPVGAMNTEAFF TRBJ1-1 NA TRBV29-1 NA
TGTGCCAGCACTCCGAGGGGGACACCTTTTCGCGAGCAGTACTTC CASTPRGTPFREQYF TRBJ2-7 NA TRBV6-5 NA
TGTGCCAGCAGCCCGCAGGGGGGCGTCAATCAGCCCCAGCATTTT CASSPQGGVNQPQHF TRBJ1-5 TRBD1 TRBV2 once
TGTGCCAGCAGCAAGGACAGCGGATATCAGCCCCAGCATTTT CASSKDSGYQPQHF TRBJ1-5 NA TRBV7-2 once
TGTGCCAGCAGCACCCAGGGGCTGCTGCCCTACGAGCAGTACTTC CASSTQGLLPYEQYF TRBJ2-7 NA TRBV7-9 NA
TGTGCCAGCACCGGAGTTCGCACAGATACGCAGTATTTT CASTGVRTDTQYF TRBJ2-3 NA TRBV2 NA
TGTGCCAGCAGCGTTGGCAGGAGGGATGAAAAACTGTTTTTT CASSVGRRDEKLFF TRBJ1-4 NA TRBV9 NA
TGTGCCAGGACTCGGGGAGTCAAGAATGAGCAGTTCTTC CARTRGVKNEQFF TRBJ2-1 NA TRBV28 NA
TGTGCCAGCAGTGGATGGTCGGGACAGGGAGACACTGAAGCTTTCTTT CASSGWSGQGDTEAFF TRBJ1-1 TRBD1 TRBV6-1 NA
TGCGCCAGCAGCTTAGGCACAGGGGACATCACCGGGGAGCTGTTTTTT CASSLGTGDITGELFF TRBJ2-2 TRBD1 TRBV5-1 NA
TGTGCCAGCAGTGGACTGACAGTGACCGGGGAGCTGTTTTTT CASSGLTVTGELFF TRBJ2-2 NA TRBV2 few
TGTGCCAGCAGTGATCGGGGTGCAGATACGCAGTATTTT CASSDRGADTQYF TRBJ2-3 NA TRBV6-1 NA
TGTGCCAGTAGTACGGGCAGGGGGACTGGCTACACCTTC CASSTGRGTGYTF TRBJ1-2 TRBD1 TRBV19 NA
TGCGCCAGCAGCCCCCCGGGACAGGGTGGAGGCTACACCTTC CASSPPGQGGGYTF TRBJ1-2 TRBD1 TRBV4-1 NA
TGTGCCAGCAGCACGCCCGGGACAGGGACAGCAAGCAACTATGGCTACACCTTC CASSTPGTGTASNYGYTF TRBJ1-2 TRBD1 TRBV5-4 NA
TGTGCCAGCAGCCCCACTGGGACAGTAGGCGGGGAGCTGTTTTTT CASSPTGTVGGELFF TRBJ2-2 TRBD1 TRBV11-2 NA
TGTGCCACCAGCTTGGAGTTCGGGGATCAGCCCCAGCATTTT CATSLEFGDQPQHF TRBJ1-5 NA TRBV15 NA
TGTGCCAGTAGTATTACGGGACTAGATAGGGGCTACACCTTC CASSITGLDRGYTF TRBJ1-2 NA TRBV19 NA
TGTGCCAGCAGTCCATCCTCCGGGGGCTACACCTTC CASSPSSGGYTF TRBJ1-2 NA TRBV27 NA
TGTGCCAGCAGCGGGACACAGTACAATGAGCAGTTCTTC CASSGTQYNEQFF TRBJ2-1 NA TRBV7-9 NA
TGTGCCAGCAGCCGTATTGCGGATTCACCCCTCCACTTT CASSRIADSPLHF TRBJ1-6 NA TRBV7-9 NA
TGCGCCAGCAGTGAGTCCCCCACTAGCACAGATACGCAGTATTTT CASSESPTSTDTQYF TRBJ2-3 NA TRBV10-2 NA